This T cell receptor (beta chain) was recorded in a study of cytomegalovirus exposure and HLA in healthy donors. Amplification used 60 Vbeta primers and 13 Jbeta primers. Method: immunoSEQ multiplex PCR; TCRdb's copy keeps in-frame clones and lacks some. The sample has some 65,000 clones, 70% to 80% seen once. The CDR3 totals 16 residues. CDR1 and CDR2 from the germline V gene are MNHEY and SVGAGI. Unmatched junction bases numbered 3, after V lost 2 bases and J lost 3 bases. The sequencing input was PBMCs. The V gene is TRBV6-5, the J gene TRBJ2-3; 12 bases are shared with TRBD2. This sequence originates from a girl aged 5-17 years in good health and CMV-seropositive. CDR3 region: CASSYPSGGVTDTQYF. DNA for the CDR3: TGTGCCAGCAGTTACCCTAGCGGGGGGGTGACAGATACGCAGTATTTT.